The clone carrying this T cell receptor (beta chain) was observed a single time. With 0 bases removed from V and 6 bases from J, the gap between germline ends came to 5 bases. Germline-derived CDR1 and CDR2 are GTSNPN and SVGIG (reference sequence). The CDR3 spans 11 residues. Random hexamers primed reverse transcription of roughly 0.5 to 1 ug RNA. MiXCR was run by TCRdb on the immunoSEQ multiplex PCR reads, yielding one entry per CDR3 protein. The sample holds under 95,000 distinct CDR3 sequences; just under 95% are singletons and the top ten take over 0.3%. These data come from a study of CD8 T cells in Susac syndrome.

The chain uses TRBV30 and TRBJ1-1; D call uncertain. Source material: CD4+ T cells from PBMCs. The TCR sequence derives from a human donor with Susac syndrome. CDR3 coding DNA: TGTGCCTGGAGTGTAATATCTGAAGCTTTCTTT. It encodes CAWSVISEAFF. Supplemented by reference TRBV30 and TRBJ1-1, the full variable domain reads SQTIHQWPATLVQPVGSPLSLECTVEGTSNPNLYWYRQAAGRGLQLLFYSVGIGQISSEVPQNLSASRPQDRQFILSSKKLLLSDSGFYLCAWSVISEAFFGQGTRLTVV.